This T cell receptor beta chain was sequenced in a study of blood T cell repertoires in COVID-19. The wider study: The samples span acute and convalescent COVID-19 from the United States, Italy and Spain.

Original analysis: For nucleated cells, counts were estimated from reference gene primer amplification. Generated by immunoSEQ multiplex PCR, the TCRdb table keeps only in-frame clones and is missing some. The DNA gave D and trimming, while V, J and clone size come from that table. The profile shows around 240,000 clones, 85% of them singletons. This sequence originates from a man aged 40-49 years with acute or convalescent COVID-19. The material sequenced was peripheral blood.

The CDR3 loop reads CASSLEEFRGITFF. In nucleotides, the CDR3 is TGCGCCAGCAGCTTGGAAGAATTCAGGGGGATAACTTTCTTT. The V and J genes are TRBV5-1 and TRBJ1-1, with 7 bases that match TRBD1. Germline trimming cut 0 bases from V and 12 bases from J; bases unmatched to any gene: 11. CDR3 size: 14 residues. The germline V gene has CDR1 SGHRS and CDR2 YFSETQ.